Reported below is one T cell receptor beta chain. The data were obtained in a study of OX40 agonist ivuxolimab in advanced cancers. The study sampled blood at baseline, cycle 4 day 1, and cycle 7 day 1. The method was immunoSEQ multiplex PCR; TCRdb's version includes in-frame clones alone and lacks a portion of them. In the table there are some 75,000 clones, roughly 83% of which are singletons. This CDR3 comprises 12 residues. The germline V gene encodes CDR1 MDHEN and CDR2 SYDVKM. Trimming pared 2 bases from V and 7 bases from J, leaving 8 bases between. V is TRBV28 and J is TRBJ1-2, with D uncertain. The TCR comes from an adult with an advanced solid tumor such as melanoma, head and neck, liver or kidney cancer. The input for sequencing was CD4+ or CD8+ T cells sorted from blood, taken in a trial of the OX40 agonist ivuxolimab. CDR3 sequence (DNA): TGTGCCAGCAGTTTACTGCGGCGTGGCTACACCTTC. Translation: CASSLLRRGYTF.